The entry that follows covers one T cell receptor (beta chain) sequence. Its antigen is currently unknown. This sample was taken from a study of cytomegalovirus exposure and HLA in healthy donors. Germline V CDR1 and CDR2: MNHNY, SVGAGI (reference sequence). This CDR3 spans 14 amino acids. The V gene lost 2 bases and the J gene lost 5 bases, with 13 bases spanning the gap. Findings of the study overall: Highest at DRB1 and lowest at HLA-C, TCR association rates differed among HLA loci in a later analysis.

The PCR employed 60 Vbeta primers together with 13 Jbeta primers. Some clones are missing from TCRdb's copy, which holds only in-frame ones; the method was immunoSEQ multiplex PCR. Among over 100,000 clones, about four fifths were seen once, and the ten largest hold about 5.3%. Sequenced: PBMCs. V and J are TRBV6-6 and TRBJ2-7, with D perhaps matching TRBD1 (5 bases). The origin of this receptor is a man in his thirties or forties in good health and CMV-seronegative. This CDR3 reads CASSYGRGSNEQYF. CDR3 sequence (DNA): TGTGCCAGCAGTTACGGTAGGGGTTCGAACGAGCAGTACTTC.